A single sample is the source of the 14 T cell receptor beta chains below, sequenced in a study of blood T cell repertoires in COVID-19. The data were produced by immunoSEQ multiplex PCR, yet TCRdb's version contains in-frame clones alone and is incomplete. The sample records roughly 250,000 clones, about 88% being singletons. Sequencing was done on a sample of peripheral blood. These receptors were taken from a woman aged 40 to 55 who had recovered from COVID-19.

The chain joins TRBV2 to TRBJ2-1; 7 bases are shared with TRBD2. Trimming at V came to 7 bases and at J to 0 bases, leaving 6 bases not matched to a gene. Germline V gives CDR1 SNHLY, CDR2 FYNNEI. The CDR3 runs 15 residues. Written as DNA, the CDR3 is TGTGCCAGCATCTGGGGAGGGAGCTCCTACAATGAGCAGTTCTTC. It specifies CASIWGGSSYNEQFF.

The gene calls are TRBV6-5 and TRBJ1-4, with unresolved D. This CDR3 spans 14 amino acids. V lost 6 bases to trimming and J lost 8 bases, with 16 bases between them. Germline loops: CDR1 MNHEY, CDR2 SVGAGI. The CDR3 DNA reads TGTGCCAGCAGACAACGGGGAGGGCCCGAAAAACTGTTTTTT. This translates into CASRQRGGPEKLFF.

This chain uses TRBV10-3 with TRBJ2-5; possibly TRBD2 for D (5 bases). The CDR3 consists of 13 residues. Germline lookup yields CDR1 ENHRY and CDR2 SYGVKD. Trimming took off 6 bases at V and 4 bases at J, with 12 bases between the two ends. CDR3 sequence: CAISLGLLETQYF. The CDR3 DNA reads TGTGCCATCAGCTTAGGACTGTTAGAGACCCAGTACTTC.

The sample holds a few counts of this clone. The rearrangement uses TRBV5-1 and TRBJ1-5; D is unclear. Trimming cost V 4 bases and J 4 bases, with 12 bases left between them. The CDR3 extends over 14 amino acids. Germline loops: CDR1 SGHRS, CDR2 YFSETQ. In nucleotides, the CDR3 is TGCGCCAGCAGCCTAGACGGTGGGAATCAGCCCCAGCATTTT. It yields the protein CASSLDGGNQPQHF.

This clone was picked up a small number of times. The chain is built from TRBV7-8 and TRBJ1-2; 8 nucleotides agree with TRBD1. The ends lost 5 bases at V and 3 bases at J; junction bases unmatched: 5. CDR1 is SGHVS, CDR2 FQNEAQ, per germline. The CDR3 runs 14 residues. CDR3 sequence (DNA): TGTGCCAGCAGCGTGACAGGGGATGACTATGGCTACACCTTC. Its translation: CASSVTGDDYGYTF.

The chain uses TRBV3-1 (or the pseudogene TRBV3-2) and TRBJ1-1; 7 nucleotides line up with TRBD1. This CDR3 contains 19 residues. V trimming: 2 bases; J trimming: 1 base; junction bases outside the gene matches: 16. In germline, CDR1 is LGHDT, CDR2 YNNKEL (reference sequence). CDR3 bases: TGTGCCAGCAGCCAACGCTTCCGGGACAGCGTCAGGGGGAACACTGAAGCTTTCTTT. Its translation: CASSQRFRDSVRGNTEAFF.

This rearrangement joins TRBV29-1 to TRBJ2-3; D is undetermined. The germline V and J ends were trimmed by 1 base and 3 bases, with 5 bases remaining between them. CDR1 is SQVTM and CDR2 is ANQGSEA in the germline V gene. This CDR3 region has 12 residues. The CDR3, as DNA: TGCAGCGTTGAAGCCGCGACAGATACGCAGTATTTT. Residues: CSVEAATDTQYF.

The J gene is TRBJ1-2, the V gene TRBV19; D is perhaps TRBD1 (6 bases). Germline lookup yields CDR1 LNHDA and CDR2 SQIVND (reference sequence). Between the trimmed V and J ends, which lost 6 bases and 4 bases, there was a span of 12 bases. The CDR3 spans 13 residues. In DNA, the CDR3 is TGTGCCAGTAGAATTACAGGGACCTATGGCTACACCTTC. It encodes CASRITGTYGYTF. The full variable domain, in which reference TRBV19 and TRBJ1-2 provide the parts outside the CDR3, is DGGITQSPKYLFRKEGQNVTLSCEQNLNHDAMYWYRQDPGQGLRLIYYSQIVNDFQKGDIAEGYSVSREKKESFPLTVTSAQKNPTAFYLCASRITGTYGYTFGSGTRLTVV.

J is TRBJ1-2 and V is TRBV25-1; D is unclear. V was shortened by 7 bases and J by 7 bases, with 16 bases between the two germline ends. The CDR3 totals 13 residues. Germline loops: CDR1 MGHDK, CDR2 SYGVNS. In nucleotides, the CDR3 is TGTGCCAGCATGGCGGGCAGTGAGGGTGGCTACACCTTC. This sequence encodes CASMAGSEGGYTF.

V gene TRBV3-1 (or the pseudogene TRBV3-2) combines with J gene TRBJ1-1, with no clear D. The CDR3 totals 13 residues. Germline V gene sequence: CDR1 LGHDT, CDR2 YNNKEL (reference sequence). The V end lost 4 bases, the J end lost 3 bases, and 9 bases lay between the germline ends. The CDR3 is CASSPRLDTEAFF. In nucleotides, the CDR3 is TGTGCCAGCAGCCCGCGGTTAGACACTGAAGCTTTCTTT.

This clone has more than one count but fewer than ten. This chain uses TRBV19 with TRBJ2-7, with TRBD1 matching 10 bases. The V segment lost 4 bases and the J segment 3 bases; nucleotides outside the gene matches: 9. The CDR3 runs 16 residues. From germline, CDR1 is LNHDA and CDR2 SQIVND (reference sequence). This CDR3 reads CASSRAGTGARYEQYF. DNA for the CDR3: TGTGCCAGTAGTAGGGCCGGGACAGGGGCCCGCTACGAGCAGTACTTC.

The chain carries TRBV6-2 or TRBV6-3 and TRBJ2-2; 10 bases map to TRBD1. Germline trimming cut 0 bases from V and 7 bases from J; bases unmatched to any gene: 14. Germline assignment: CDR1 MNHEY and CDR2 SVGEGT. The CDR3 runs 19 residues. The CDR3 DNA reads TGTGCCAGCAGTTACTCAATCGGACGGGACAGGGGTCGAGGCGGGGAGCTGTTTTTT. It specifies CASSYSIGRDRGRGGELFF.

V gene TRBV7-2 combines with J gene TRBJ2-7; 11 bases are shared with TRBD1. The CDR3 totals 18 residues. Trimming took 2 bases from V and 0 from J; bases not matched to a gene: 9. In germline, CDR1 is SGHTA, CDR2 FQGNSA. The CDR3 nucleotides read TGTGCCAGCAGCTTATTGGGACAGGGGGTCCTTAGCTCCTACGAGCAGTACTTC. This sequence encodes CASSLLGQGVLSSYEQYF. Based on the CDR3 plus reference TRBV7-2 and TRBJ2-7, the full variable domain is GAGVSQSPSNKVTEKGKDVELRCDPISGHTALYWYRQSLGQGLEFLIYFQGNSAPDKSGLPSDRFSAERTGGSVSTLTIQRTQQEDSAVYLCASSLLGQGVLSSYEQYFGPGTRLTVT.

The J gene is TRBJ1-5, the V gene TRBV6-6, with D possibly being TRBD1 (6 bases). This CDR3 has 16 amino acids. The V end lost 2 bases, the J end lost 4 bases, and 15 bases lay between the germline ends. Looked up from germline, CDR1 is MNHNY and CDR2 is SVGAGI (reference sequence). The CDR3, as DNA: TGTGCCAGCAGTTACGTTCTGACAGGTGGAAATCAGCCCCAGCATTTT. Translating gives CASSYVLTGGNQPQHF.